This TCR beta chain was observed in a study of cytomegalovirus exposure and HLA in healthy donors. With 60 Vbeta and 13 Jbeta primers, the PCR was carried out. Clones were read by immunoSEQ multiplex PCR, and TCRdb kept only the in-frame ones, dropping some. The data show a few hundred thousand clones, about 87% seen once. Trimming removed 6 bases from V and 0 bases from J; junction bases left unmatched: 5. The V gene's germline CDR1 is SQVTM and CDR2 ANQGSEA. The CDR3 totals 13 residues. Sequencing was carried out using PBMCs. The source is a woman aged 18-29 years in good health and CMV-seronegative. The chain has TRBV29-1 and TRBJ2-7; the match to TRBD2 covers 7 bases. CDR3 sequence reads: CSVRGTISYEQYF. CDR3 coding DNA: TGCAGCGTGCGGGGGACTATCTCCTACGAGCAGTACTTC.